This T cell receptor (beta chain) was profiled in a study of blood T cell repertoires in COVID-19. Unmatched junction bases numbered 2, after V lost 2 bases and J lost 4 bases. Germline CDR1 SGHRS, CDR2 YFSETQ. The CDR3 is made up of 14 amino acids. Assay: immunoSEQ multiplex PCR; the TCRdb copy retains only in-frame clones and omits some. This table holds 150,000 to 200,000 clones, approximately 84% found once. The receptor comes from a woman at least 80 years old with acute or convalescent COVID-19. The V gene is TRBV5-1, the J gene TRBJ2-2, with 7 bases that match TRBD1. Material: peripheral blood. The CDR3 reads CASSFGDSTGELFF. CDR3 nucleotides: TGCGCCAGCAGCTTCGGGGACAGCACCGGGGAGCTGTTTTTT.